The 18 T cell receptor beta chains below come from one sample, sequenced in a study of blood T cell repertoires in COVID-19 (dated by TCRdb to the early 2020s). Library method: the immunoSEQ multiplex PCR assay. TCRdb took over this immuneACCESS table, retaining in-frame rearrangements with V and J assigned. Such tables are incomplete; in checked studies, under half of the missing clones stem from an unresolved V gene, and the remainder is unexplained. This sample has 290,000 or so clones in its table, and roughly 90% of those were observed once. Approximately 4.5% of the sample is in the top ten clones. Sequenced material: PBMCs or T cells enriched from blood (not recorded which). Receptors originate from a woman aged 18-29 years with acute COVID-19.

The chain is built from TRBV5-1 and TRBJ2-2; 9 positions agree with TRBD2. Germline V CDR1 and CDR2: SGHRS, YFSETQ. The CDR3 length is 15 residues. V lost 4 bases, J lost 6 bases, and 7 bases stayed unmatched. The CDR3 region has the DNA TGCGCCAGCAGCCCTGCCGTAGCGGGAGCCGGGGAGCTGTTTTTT. Residues: CASSPAVAGAGELFF.

In its sample, this clone was seen once. V and J are TRBV29-1 and TRBJ2-5; 7 bases are shared with TRBD1. Germline CDR1 and CDR2: SQVTM and ANQGSEA. The ends lost 3 bases at V and 3 bases at J; junction bases unmatched: 1. The CDR3 length is 12 residues. The CDR3 DNA reads TGCAGCGTTGACAGGGGGAAAGAGACCCAGTACTTC. As protein: CSVDRGKETQYF.

This clone showed up just once. The chain is built from TRBV20-1 and TRBJ1-1, with 7 bases lining up with TRBD1. The CDR3 has 11 amino acids. CDR1 and CDR2 from the germline V gene are DFQATT and SNEGSKA (reference sequence). V was pared by 8 bases and J by 5 bases, with 5 bases of the junction left unmatched. The CDR3 DNA follows: TGCAGTCCATCACAGGGGACTGAAGCTTTCTTT. The encoded protein is CSPSQGTEAFF.

The J gene is TRBJ2-7, the V gene TRBV27, with 10 bases identical to TRBD2. The CDR3 has 15 residues. Germline loops: CDR1 MNHEY, CDR2 SMNVEV (reference sequence). V shed 2 bases and J 4 bases; nucleotides not matched to a gene: 5. CDR3 residues: CASSLLAGASYEQYF. Here the CDR3 DNA reads TGTGCCAGCAGTTTACTAGCGGGAGCTTCGTACGAGCAGTACTTC.

The rearrangement links TRBV28 to TRBJ1-2; possible D gene TRBD1, 6 bases. Germline V gene lookup returns CDR1 MDHEN and CDR2 SYDVKM. The CDR3 has 15 amino acids. Trimming pared 3 bases from V and 0 bases from J, leaving 11 bases between. The CDR3 here is CASSFADRTNYGYTF. CDR3 nucleotides: TGTGCCAGCAGTTTTGCCGACAGGACTAACTATGGCTACACCTTC.

This rearrangement joins TRBV7-2 to TRBJ1-5, with no clear D. From germline, CDR1 is SGHTA and CDR2 FQGNSA. The length of the CDR3 is 13 residues. With 2 bases removed from V and 5 bases from J, the gap between germline ends came to 7 bases. The CDR3 DNA reads TGTGCCAGCAGCTTAACGGTTGATCAGCCCCAGCATTTT. It codes for CASSLTVDQPQHF.

This clone was seen a single time. This chain joins TRBV6-2 or TRBV6-3 and TRBJ2-7, with D perhaps matching TRBD1 (5 bases). The germline CDR1 and CDR2 sequences are MNHEY and SVGEGT. The CDR3 has 16 residues. Trimming removed 0 bases from V and 3 bases from J, with 15 bases in between. Written as DNA, the CDR3 is TGTGCCAGCAGTTACTCGAACAGGTACGCGAACTACGAGCAGTACTTC. It translates to CASSYSNRYANYEQYF.

V is TRBV7-2 and J is TRBJ2-7, with 8 bases lining up with TRBD1. This CDR3 spans 15 amino acids. Trimming at V came to 1 base and at J to 0 bases, leaving 2 bases not matched to a gene. CDR1 SGHTA and CDR2 FQGNSA come from the germline V gene. CDR3 nucleotides: TGTGCCAGCAGCTTAGTTGGACAGGGCTCCTACGAGCAGTACTTC. Its translation is CASSLVGQGSYEQYF.

This clone was picked up one time. The rearrangement links TRBV28 to TRBJ1-4, with TRBD1 as a possible D gene (6 bases). The germline CDR1 and CDR2 sequences are MDHEN and SYDVKM. Trimming pared 4 bases from V and 8 bases from J, leaving 11 bases between. The CDR3 is 13 residues long. The DNA for the CDR3 is TGTGCCAGCAGTTGGAACAGGGAGGAAAAACTGTTTTTT. Amino acid sequence: CASSWNREEKLFF.

The chain couples TRBV28 to TRBJ1-5; 8 nucleotides align to TRBD1. CDR3 length: 15 residues. Germline V gene sequence: CDR1 MDHEN, CDR2 SYDVKM. V gave up 3 bases and J gave up 7 bases; unmatched junction bases: 8. The CDR3 loop is CASSFLRGRGQPQHF. CDR3 DNA: TGTGCCAGCAGTTTCCTCAGGGGGCGAGGCCAGCCCCAGCATTTT.

V is TRBV4-2 and J is TRBJ2-7; 11 bases are shared with TRBD1. Germline V gene data show CDR1 as LGHNA and CDR2 as YNFKEQ. The CDR3 has 13 residues. V was clipped by 8 bases and J by 3 bases; unmatched bases: 3. The chain's CDR3 is CASQGTGGYEQYF. The CDR3 nucleotides are TGTGCCAGCCAGGGGACAGGGGGCTACGAGCAGTACTTC.

The rearrangement uses TRBV9 and TRBJ1-5; 8 nucleotides line up with TRBD1. V was clipped by 3 bases and J by 2 bases; unmatched bases: 1. Germline CDR1 SGDLS, CDR2 YYNGEE. The CDR3 has 14 residues. CDR3 in amino acids: CASSGQGRNQPQHF. CDR3 nucleotides: TGTGCCAGCAGCGGACAGGGGCGCAATCAGCCCCAGCATTTT.

The J gene is TRBJ1-4, the V gene TRBV30; 7 bases agree with TRBD1. The V and J ends lost 4 bases and 8 bases, in that order; junction bases with no gene match: 13. Per the germline V gene, CDR1 is GTSNPN and CDR2 is SVGIG (reference sequence). CDR3 length equals 15 residues. The CDR3 DNA sequence: TGTGCCTGGAATCTAGAGGGGGCGGGCCGGGAAAAACTGTTTTTT. It yields the protein CAWNLEGAGREKLFF.

The J gene is TRBJ1-2, the V gene TRBV5-1; D is perhaps TRBD1 (6 bases). Germline V gene data show CDR1 as SGHRS and CDR2 as YFSETQ. CDR3 length: 16 residues. V gave up 3 bases and J gave up 0 bases, with 15 bases separating them. The DNA of the CDR3 is TGCGCCAGCAGCTCCCCCACACAGGGAGCTAACTATGGCTACACCTTC. Protein sequence: CASSSPTQGANYGYTF.

This chain connects TRBV4-2 to TRBJ2-6, with D possibly being TRBD2 (6 bases). Trimming cost V 2 bases and J 0 bases, with 17 bases left between them. Germline CDR1 is LGHNA and CDR2 is YNFKEQ. The CDR3 extends over 19 amino acids. For the CDR3, the DNA is TGTGCCAGCAGCCAATCGGGAGCTGGCAGATCCTCTGGGGCCAACGTCCTGACTTTC. Translated, it gives CASSQSGAGRSSGANVLTF.

V and J are TRBV10-2 and TRBJ2-7; D may be TRBD2 (6 bases). The CDR3 spans 14 residues. In germline, CDR1 is WSHSY, CDR2 SAAADI. Trimming stripped 1 base from V and 5 bases from J, with 12 bases between. CDR3: CASSEWGVADEQYF. For the CDR3, the DNA is TGCGCCAGCAGTGAGTGGGGGGTTGCGGACGAGCAGTACTTC.

Details on this clone: This sample also contains other DNA sequences that code for the same CDR3. The rearrangement links TRBV27 to TRBJ2-1; D possibly corresponds to TRBD2 (6 bases). The V and J ends lost 3 bases and 10 bases respectively, with 10 bases between them. CDR1 is MNHEY and CDR2 is SMNVEV in the germline V gene (reference sequence). CDR3 size: 12 residues. The DNA of the CDR3 is TGTGCCAGCAGTTTGGGGGGACGGGAGCAGTTCTTC. Protein product: CASSLGGREQFF.

The chain couples TRBV19 to TRBJ1-2; 10 positions match TRBD1. The V segment lost 7 bases and the J segment 4 bases; nucleotides outside the gene matches: 3. CDR3 length: 13 amino acids. Germline lookup yields CDR1 LNHDA and CDR2 SQIVND (reference sequence). As DNA, the CDR3 is TGTGCCAGTATGTGGACAGGGGGCTATGGCTACACCTTC. This sequence encodes CASMWTGGYGYTF.